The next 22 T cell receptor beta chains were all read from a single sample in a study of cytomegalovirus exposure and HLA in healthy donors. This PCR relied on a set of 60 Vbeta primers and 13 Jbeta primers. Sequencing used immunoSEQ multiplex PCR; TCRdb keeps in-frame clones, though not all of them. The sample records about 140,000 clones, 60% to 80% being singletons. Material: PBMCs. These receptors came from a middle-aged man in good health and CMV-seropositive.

Here the CDR3 reads CASSEQGGKDNYGYTF. The DNA for the CDR3 is TGTGCCAGCAGTGAACAGGGAGGGAAAGACAACTATGGCTACACCTTC. The gene calls are TRBV6-1 and TRBJ1-2; D possibly corresponds to TRBD1 (5 bases). Germline V gene data show CDR1 as MNHNS and CDR2 as SASEGT. Trimming removed 2 bases from V and 2 bases from J, with 15 bases in between. The CDR3 runs to 16 residues.

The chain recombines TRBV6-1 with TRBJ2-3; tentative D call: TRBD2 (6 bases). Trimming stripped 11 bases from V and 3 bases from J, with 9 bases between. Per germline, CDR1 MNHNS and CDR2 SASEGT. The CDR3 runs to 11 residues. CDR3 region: CASSDTDTQYF. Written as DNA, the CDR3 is TGTGCCTCTAGCGATACAGATACGCAGTATTTT.

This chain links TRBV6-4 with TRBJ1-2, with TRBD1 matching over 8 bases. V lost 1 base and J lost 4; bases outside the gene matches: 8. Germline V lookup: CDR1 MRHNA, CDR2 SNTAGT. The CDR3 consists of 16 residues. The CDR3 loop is CASSDFPGGLPYGYTF. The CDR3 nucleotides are TGTGCCAGCAGTGACTTCCCAGGGGGCTTACCCTATGGCTACACCTTC.

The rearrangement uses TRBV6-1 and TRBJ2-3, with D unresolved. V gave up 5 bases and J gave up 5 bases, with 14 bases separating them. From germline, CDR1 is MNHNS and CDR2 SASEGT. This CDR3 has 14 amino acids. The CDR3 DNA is TGTGCCAGCAGTCCCCCACCCCGGAGAGATACGCAGTATTTT. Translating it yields CASSPPPRRDTQYF.

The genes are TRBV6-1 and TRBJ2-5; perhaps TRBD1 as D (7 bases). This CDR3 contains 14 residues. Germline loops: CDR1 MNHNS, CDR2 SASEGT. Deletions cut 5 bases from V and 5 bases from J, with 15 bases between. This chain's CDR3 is CASSPGGSLETQYF. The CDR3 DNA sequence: TGTGCCAGCAGTCCAGGGGGGTCGCTGGAGACCCAGTACTTC.

The DNA of the CDR3 is TGTGCCAGCAGCTTCGGTCACAATCAGCCCCAGCATTTT. The encoded protein is CASSFGHNQPQHF. The V gene is TRBV11-2, the J gene TRBJ1-5; D remains unclear. The CDR3 loop spans 13 amino acids. V lost 3 bases and J 3 bases, leaving 6 bases between the germline ends. Germline assignment: CDR1 SGHAT and CDR2 FQNNGV.

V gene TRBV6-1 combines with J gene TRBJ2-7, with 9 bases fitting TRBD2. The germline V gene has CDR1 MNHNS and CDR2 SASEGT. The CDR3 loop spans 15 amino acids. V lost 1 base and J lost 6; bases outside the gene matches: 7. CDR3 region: CASSEVAGGPAEQYF. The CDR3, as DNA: TGTGCCAGCAGTGAAGTCGCGGGGGGGCCGGCCGAGCAGTACTTC.

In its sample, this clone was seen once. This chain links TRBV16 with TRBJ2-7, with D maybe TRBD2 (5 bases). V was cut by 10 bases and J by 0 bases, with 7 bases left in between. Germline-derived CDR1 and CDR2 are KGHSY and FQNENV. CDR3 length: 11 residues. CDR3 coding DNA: TGTGCCACCGGGAACTCCTACGAGCAGTACTTC. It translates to CATGNSYEQYF.

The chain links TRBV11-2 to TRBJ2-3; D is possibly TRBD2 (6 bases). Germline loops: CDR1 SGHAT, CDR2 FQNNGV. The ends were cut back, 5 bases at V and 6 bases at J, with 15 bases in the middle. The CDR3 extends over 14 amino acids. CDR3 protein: CASSLGLGQDTQYF. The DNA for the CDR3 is TGTGCCAGCAGCCTGGGACTGGGCCAGGATACGCAGTATTTT.

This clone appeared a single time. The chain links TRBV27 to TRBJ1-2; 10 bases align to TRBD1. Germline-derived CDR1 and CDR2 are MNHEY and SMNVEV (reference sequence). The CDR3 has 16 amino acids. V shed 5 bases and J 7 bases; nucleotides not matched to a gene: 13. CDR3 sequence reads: CASSRPPGQGLSGYTF. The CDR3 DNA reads TGTGCCAGCAGTCGCCCGCCGGGACAGGGGCTCTCTGGCTACACCTTC.

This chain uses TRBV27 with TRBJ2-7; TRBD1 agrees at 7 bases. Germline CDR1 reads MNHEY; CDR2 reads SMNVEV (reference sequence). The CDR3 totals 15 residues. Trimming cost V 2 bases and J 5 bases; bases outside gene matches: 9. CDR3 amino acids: CASSLIDRVIDEQYF. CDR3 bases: TGTGCCAGCAGTTTAATTGACAGGGTGATCGACGAGCAGTACTTC.

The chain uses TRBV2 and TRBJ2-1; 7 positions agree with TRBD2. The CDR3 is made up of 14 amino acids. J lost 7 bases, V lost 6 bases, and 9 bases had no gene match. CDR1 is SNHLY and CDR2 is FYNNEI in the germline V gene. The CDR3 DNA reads TGTGCCAGCAGGGGGGGGTCACCTGGAAATGAGCAGTTCTTC. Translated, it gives CASRGGSPGNEQFF.

The CDR3 DNA sequence: TGTGCCAGCAGCTTACCGACATCGCCTTCGAATAATTCACCCCTCCACTTT. It translates to CASSLPTSPSNNSPLHF. This rearrangement joins TRBV5-4 to TRBJ1-6; no clear D gene. CDR1 and CDR2 from the germline V gene are SGHNT and YYREEE (reference sequence). Between the trimmed V and J ends, which lost 2 bases and 5 bases, there was a span of 17 bases. This CDR3 is built from 17 residues.

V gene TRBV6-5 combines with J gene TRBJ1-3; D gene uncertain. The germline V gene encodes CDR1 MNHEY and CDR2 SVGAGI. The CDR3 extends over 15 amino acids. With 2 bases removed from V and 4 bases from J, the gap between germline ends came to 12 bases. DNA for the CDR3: TGTGCCAGCAGTTACAATGGAGCCCACGGAAACACCATATATTTT. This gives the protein CASSYNGAHGNTIYF.

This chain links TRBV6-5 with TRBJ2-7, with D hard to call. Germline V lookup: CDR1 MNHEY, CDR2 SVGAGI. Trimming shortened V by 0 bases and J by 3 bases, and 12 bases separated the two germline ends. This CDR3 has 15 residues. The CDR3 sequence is CASSYSYQEIYEQYF. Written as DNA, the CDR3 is TGTGCCAGCAGTTACTCCTATCAGGAAATCTACGAGCAGTACTTC.

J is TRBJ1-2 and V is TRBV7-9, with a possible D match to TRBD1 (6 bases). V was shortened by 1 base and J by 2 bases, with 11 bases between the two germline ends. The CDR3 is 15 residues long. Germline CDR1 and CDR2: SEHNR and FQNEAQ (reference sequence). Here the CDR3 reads CASSLGNRENYGYTF. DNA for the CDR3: TGTGCCAGCAGCTTAGGAAACAGGGAAAACTATGGCTACACCTTC.

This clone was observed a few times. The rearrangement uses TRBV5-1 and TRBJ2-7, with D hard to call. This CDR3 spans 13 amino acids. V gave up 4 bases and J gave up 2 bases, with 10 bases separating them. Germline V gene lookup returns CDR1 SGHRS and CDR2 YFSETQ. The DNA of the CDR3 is TGCGCCAGCAGCCTCCGGTACGCCTACGAGCAGTACTTC. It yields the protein CASSLRYAYEQYF.

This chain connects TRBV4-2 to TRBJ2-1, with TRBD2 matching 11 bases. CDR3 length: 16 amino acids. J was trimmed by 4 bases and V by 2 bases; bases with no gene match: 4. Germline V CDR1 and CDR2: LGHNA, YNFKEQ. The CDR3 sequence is CASSQFLAGGYNEQFF. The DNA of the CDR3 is TGTGCCAGCAGCCAATTTCTAGCGGGAGGATACAATGAGCAGTTCTTC.

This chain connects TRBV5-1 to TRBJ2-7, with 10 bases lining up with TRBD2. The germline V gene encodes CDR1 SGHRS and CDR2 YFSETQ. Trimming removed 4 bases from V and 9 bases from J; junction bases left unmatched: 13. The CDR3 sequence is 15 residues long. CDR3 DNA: TGCGCCAGCAGCCACGGGACTAGCGATCAAGGGTGGCAGTACTTC. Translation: CASSHGTSDQGWQYF.

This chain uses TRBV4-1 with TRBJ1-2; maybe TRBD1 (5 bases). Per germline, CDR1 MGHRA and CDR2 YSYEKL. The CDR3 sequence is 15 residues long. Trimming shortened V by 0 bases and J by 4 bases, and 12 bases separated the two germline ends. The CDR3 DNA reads TGCGCCAGCAGCCAAGAGTCAGGGATGGGCTATGGCTACACCTTC. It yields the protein CASSQESGMGYGYTF.

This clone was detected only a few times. In nucleotides, the CDR3 is TGTGCCAGCAGTACGGGACAGGGCAATCAGCCCCAGCATTTT. Its translation is CASSTGQGNQPQHF. The chain links TRBV6-5 to TRBJ1-5; 8 nucleotides match TRBD1. V was pared by 5 bases and J by 2 bases, with 2 bases of the junction left unmatched. Germline V gene sequence: CDR1 MNHEY, CDR2 SVGAGI. This CDR3 has 14 amino acids.

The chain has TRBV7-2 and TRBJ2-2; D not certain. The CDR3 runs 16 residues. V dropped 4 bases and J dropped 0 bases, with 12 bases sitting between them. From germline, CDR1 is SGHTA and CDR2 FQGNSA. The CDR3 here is CASSSSDMTNTGELFF. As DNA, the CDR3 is TGTGCCAGCAGCTCCTCAGACATGACGAACACCGGGGAGCTGTTTTTT.